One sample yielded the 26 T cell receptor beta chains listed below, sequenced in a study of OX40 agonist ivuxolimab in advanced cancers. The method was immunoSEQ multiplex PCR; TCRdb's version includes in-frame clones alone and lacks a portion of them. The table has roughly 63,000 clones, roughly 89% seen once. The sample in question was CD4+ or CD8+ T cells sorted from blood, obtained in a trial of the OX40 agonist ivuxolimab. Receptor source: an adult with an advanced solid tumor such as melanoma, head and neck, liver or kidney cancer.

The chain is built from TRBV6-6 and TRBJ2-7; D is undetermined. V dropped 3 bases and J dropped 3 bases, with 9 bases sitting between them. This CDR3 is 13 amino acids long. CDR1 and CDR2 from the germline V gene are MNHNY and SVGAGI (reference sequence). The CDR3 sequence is CASSYKEVYEQYF. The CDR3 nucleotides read TGTGCCAGCAGTTATAAAGAGGTCTACGAGCAGTACTTC.

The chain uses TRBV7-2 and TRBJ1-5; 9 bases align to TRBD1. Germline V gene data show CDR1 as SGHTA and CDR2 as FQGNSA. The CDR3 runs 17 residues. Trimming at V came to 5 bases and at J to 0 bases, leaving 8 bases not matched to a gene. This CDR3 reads CASSPKGTGISNQPQHF. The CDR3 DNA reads TGTGCCAGCAGCCCAAAAGGGACAGGGATTAGCAATCAGCCCCAGCATTTT.

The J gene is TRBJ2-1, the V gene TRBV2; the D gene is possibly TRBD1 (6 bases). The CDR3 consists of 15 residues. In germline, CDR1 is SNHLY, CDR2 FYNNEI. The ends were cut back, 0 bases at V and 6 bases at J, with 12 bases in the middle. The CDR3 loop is CASSEAQGTSNEQFF. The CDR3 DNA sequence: TGTGCCAGCAGTGAAGCTCAAGGGACAAGCAATGAGCAGTTCTTC.

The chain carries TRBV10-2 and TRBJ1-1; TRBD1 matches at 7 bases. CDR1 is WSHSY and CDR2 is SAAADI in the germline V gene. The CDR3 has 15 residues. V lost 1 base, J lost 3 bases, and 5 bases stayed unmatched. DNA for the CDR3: TGCGCCAGCAGTGAGTGGGACAGACTTTACACTGAAGCTTTCTTT. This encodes CASSEWDRLYTEAFF.

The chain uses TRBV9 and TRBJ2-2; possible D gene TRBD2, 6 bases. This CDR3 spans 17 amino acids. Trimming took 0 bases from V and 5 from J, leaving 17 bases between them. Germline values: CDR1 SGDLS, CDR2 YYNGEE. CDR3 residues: CASSVGGLGVFTGELFF. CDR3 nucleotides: TGTGCCAGCAGCGTAGGGGGACTCGGAGTTTTTACCGGGGAGCTGTTTTTT.

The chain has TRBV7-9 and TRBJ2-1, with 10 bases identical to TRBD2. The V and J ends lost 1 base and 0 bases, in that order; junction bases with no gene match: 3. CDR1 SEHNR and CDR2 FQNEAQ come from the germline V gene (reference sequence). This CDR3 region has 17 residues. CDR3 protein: CASSLDASGSSYNEQFF. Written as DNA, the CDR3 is TGTGCCAGCAGCTTAGATGCTAGCGGGAGCTCCTACAATGAGCAGTTCTTC.

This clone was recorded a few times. The CDR3 reads CASSPGLSYGYTF. The CDR3 DNA follows: TGTGCCAGCAGTCCGGGACTATCATATGGCTACACCTTC. This rearrangement joins TRBV27 to TRBJ1-2; perhaps TRBD1 as D (5 bases). With 5 bases removed from V and 5 bases from J, the gap between germline ends came to 12 bases. The germline V gene has CDR1 MNHEY and CDR2 SMNVEV (reference sequence). This CDR3 has 13 residues.

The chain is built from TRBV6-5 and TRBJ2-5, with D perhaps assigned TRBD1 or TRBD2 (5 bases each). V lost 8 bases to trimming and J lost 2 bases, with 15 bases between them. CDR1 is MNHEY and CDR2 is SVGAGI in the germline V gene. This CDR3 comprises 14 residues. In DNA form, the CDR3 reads TGTGCCAGCCGACCAGGCTGGGGGCAAGAGACCCAGTACTTC. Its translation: CASRPGWGQETQYF.

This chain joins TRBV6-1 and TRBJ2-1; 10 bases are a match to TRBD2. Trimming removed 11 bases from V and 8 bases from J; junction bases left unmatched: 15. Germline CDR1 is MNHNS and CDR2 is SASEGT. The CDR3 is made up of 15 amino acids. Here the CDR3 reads CAGASAGGPVDEQFF. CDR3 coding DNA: TGTGCCGGAGCCTCAGCGGGAGGGCCCGTCGATGAGCAGTTCTTC.

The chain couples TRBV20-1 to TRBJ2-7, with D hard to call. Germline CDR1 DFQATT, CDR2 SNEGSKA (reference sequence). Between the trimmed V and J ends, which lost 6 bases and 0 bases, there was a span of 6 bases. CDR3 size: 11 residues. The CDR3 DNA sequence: TGCAGTGCCCGACGCTCCTACGAGCAGTACTTC. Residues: CSARRSYEQYF.

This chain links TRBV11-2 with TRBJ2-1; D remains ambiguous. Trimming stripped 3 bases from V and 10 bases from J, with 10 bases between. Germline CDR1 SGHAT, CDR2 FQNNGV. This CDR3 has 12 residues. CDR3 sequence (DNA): TGTGCCAGCAGCTTTGTGGCGTGGGAGCAGTTCTTC. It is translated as CASSFVAWEQFF.

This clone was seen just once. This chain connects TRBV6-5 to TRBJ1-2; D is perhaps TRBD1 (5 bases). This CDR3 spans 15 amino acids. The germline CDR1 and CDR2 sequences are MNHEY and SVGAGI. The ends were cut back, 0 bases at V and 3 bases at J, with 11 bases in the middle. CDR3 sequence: CASSYSPDTYYGYTF. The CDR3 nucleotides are TGTGCCAGCAGTTACTCCCCGGACACATACTATGGCTACACCTTC.

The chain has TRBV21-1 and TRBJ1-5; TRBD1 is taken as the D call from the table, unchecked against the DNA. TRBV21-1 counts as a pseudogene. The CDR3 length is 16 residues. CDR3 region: CASSKAGRSGNQPQHF. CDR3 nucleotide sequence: TGTGCCAGCAGCAAAGCCGGCAGGTCAGGCAATCAGCCCCAGCATTTT.

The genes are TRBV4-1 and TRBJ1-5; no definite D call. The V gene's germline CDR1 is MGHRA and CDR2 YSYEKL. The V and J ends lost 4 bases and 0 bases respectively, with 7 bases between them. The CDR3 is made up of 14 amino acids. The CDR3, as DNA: TGCGCCAGCAGCCCCCTATATAGCAATCAGCCCCAGCATTTT. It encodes CASSPLYSNQPQHF.

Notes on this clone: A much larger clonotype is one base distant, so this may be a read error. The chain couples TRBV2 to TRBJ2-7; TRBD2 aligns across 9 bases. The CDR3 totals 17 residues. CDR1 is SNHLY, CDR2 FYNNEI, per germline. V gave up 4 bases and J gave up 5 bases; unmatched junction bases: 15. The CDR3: CASSGFSGSAYSDEQYF. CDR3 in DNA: TGTGCCAGCAGTGGGTTTAGCGGGAGCGCGTATTCCGACGAGCAGTACTTC.

The CDR3 here is CSVEPLGTGGDGYTF. The CDR3 coding sequence is TGCAGCGTTGAACCATTAGGGACAGGGGGCGATGGCTACACCTTC. V gene TRBV29-1 combines with J gene TRBJ1-2; 12 bases are a match to TRBD1. Germline trimming cut 2 bases from V and 6 bases from J; bases unmatched to any gene: 7. Per germline, CDR1 SQVTM and CDR2 ANQGSEA. The CDR3 has 15 amino acids.

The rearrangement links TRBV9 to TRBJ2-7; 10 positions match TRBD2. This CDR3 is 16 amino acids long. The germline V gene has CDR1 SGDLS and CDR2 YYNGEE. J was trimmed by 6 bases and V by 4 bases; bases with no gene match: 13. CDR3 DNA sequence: TGTGCCAGCAGCCAACCTAGCGGGAGCATGGATACCGAGCAGTACTTC. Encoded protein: CASSQPSGSMDTEQYF.

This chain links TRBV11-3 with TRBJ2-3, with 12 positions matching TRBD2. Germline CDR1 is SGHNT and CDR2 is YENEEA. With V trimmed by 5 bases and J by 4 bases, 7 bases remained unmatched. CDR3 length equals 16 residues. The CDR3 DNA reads TGTGCCAGCAGCCGGCTAGCGGGGGGGCCGGCAGATACGCAGTATTTT. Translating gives CASSRLAGGPADTQYF.

The CDR3 bases are TGTGCCAGCAGCCTTTTACCGGCGTCTAGCACAGATACGCAGTATTTT. This translates into CASSLLPASSTDTQYF. The rearrangement uses TRBV13 and TRBJ2-3; D is undetermined. In germline, CDR1 is PRHDT, CDR2 FYEKMQ (reference sequence). The CDR3 runs to 16 residues. V was cut by 5 bases and J by 0 bases, with 15 bases left in between.

The DNA for the CDR3 is TGTGCCAGCAGCCAAGTGGAAGGTCAATTCTATGCCGAGCAGTACTTC. This encodes CASSQVEGQFYAEQYF. The rearrangement joins TRBV14 to TRBJ2-7, with unresolved D. V lost 1 base and J 6 bases, leaving 19 bases between the germline ends. The CDR3 has 16 residues. In germline, CDR1 is SGHDN, CDR2 FVKESK.

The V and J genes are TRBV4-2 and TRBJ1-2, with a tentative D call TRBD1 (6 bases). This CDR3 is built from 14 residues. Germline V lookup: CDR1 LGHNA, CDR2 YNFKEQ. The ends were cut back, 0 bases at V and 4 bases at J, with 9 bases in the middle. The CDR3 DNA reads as TGTGCCAGCAGCCAAGAAACAGGGTTCTATGGCTACACCTTC. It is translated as CASSQETGFYGYTF.

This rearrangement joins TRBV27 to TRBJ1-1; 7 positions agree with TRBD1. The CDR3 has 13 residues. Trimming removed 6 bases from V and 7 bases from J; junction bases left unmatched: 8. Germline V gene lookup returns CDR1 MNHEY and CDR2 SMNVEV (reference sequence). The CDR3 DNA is TGTGCCAGCAGCCCCTCGACAGGGTTTGAAGCTTTCTTT. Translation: CASSPSTGFEAFF.

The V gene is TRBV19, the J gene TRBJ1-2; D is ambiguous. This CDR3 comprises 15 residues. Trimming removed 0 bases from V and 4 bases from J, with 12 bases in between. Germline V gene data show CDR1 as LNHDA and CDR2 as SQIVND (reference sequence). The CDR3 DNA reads TGTGCCAGTAGTATAGATCCCAGTATGGTCTATGGCTACACCTTC. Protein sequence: CASSIDPSMVYGYTF.

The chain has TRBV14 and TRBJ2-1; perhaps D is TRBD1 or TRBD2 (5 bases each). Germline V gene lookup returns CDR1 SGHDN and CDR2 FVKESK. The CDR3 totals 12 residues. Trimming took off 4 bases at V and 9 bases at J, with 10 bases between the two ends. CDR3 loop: CASSPGTVEQFF. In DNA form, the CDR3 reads TGTGCCAGCAGCCCAGGGACCGTTGAGCAGTTCTTC.

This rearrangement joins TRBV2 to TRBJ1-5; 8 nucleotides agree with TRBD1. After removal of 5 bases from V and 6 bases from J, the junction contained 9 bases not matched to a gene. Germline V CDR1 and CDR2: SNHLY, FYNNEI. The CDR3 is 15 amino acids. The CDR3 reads CASSPTGERAQPQHF. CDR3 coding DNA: TGTGCCAGCAGTCCGACAGGGGAAAGGGCTCAGCCCCAGCATTTT.

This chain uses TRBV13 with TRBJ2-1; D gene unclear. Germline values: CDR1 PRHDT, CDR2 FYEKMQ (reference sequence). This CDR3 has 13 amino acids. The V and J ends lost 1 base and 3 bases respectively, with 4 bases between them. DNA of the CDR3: TGTGCCAGCAGCTTAGCCGACTACAATGAGCAGTTCTTC. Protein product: CASSLADYNEQFF. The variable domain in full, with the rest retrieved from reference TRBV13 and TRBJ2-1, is AAGVIQSPRHLIKEKRETATLKCYPIPRHDTVYWYQQGPGQDPQFLISFYEKMQSDKGSIPDRFSAQQFSDYHSELNMSSLELGDSALYFCASSLADYNEQFFGPGTRLTVL.